The 2 T cell receptor beta chains listed next were all sequenced from one sample in a study of blood T cell repertoires in COVID-19. Only in-frame clones appear in the TCRdb table, and some are missing; sequencing was by immunoSEQ multiplex PCR. In the table there are 51,000 or so clones, roughly 91% of which are singletons. The sample was peripheral blood. All receptors derive from a man of 80 years or more with active or convalescent COVID-19.

The chain uses TRBV5-1 and TRBJ2-5; 11 bases are a match to TRBD2. The V gene's germline CDR1 is SGHRS and CDR2 YFSETQ. Trimming cost V 2 bases and J 5 bases; bases outside gene matches: 8. This CDR3 is built from 16 residues. For the CDR3, the DNA is TGCGCCAGCAGCTTTCACGGGACTAGCGGTGGTGAGACCCAGTACTTC. The encoded protein is CASSFHGTSGGETQYF.

The chain carries TRBV27 and TRBJ2-1; weak D call: TRBD2 (6 bases). The CDR3 has 16 residues. Trimming took 4 bases from V and 5 from J, leaving 18 bases between them. Germline V lookup: CDR1 MNHEY, CDR2 SMNVEV (reference sequence). CDR3 in DNA: TGTGCCAGCAGTTCCCTAGCGAAGGGGTGGCACAATGAGCAGTTCTTC. Amino acids: CASSSLAKGWHNEQFF.